This entry features one T cell receptor (beta chain) sequence. Antigen: not known. This entry belongs to a study of blood T cells in healthy people across ages. The donors, aged 6 to 90, were healthy Caucasians from Russia. Per germline, CDR1 SEHNR and CDR2 FQNEAQ (reference sequence). V was pared by 7 bases and J by 7 bases, with 13 bases between. This CDR3 comprises 13 residues. Next came a second PCR, run for roughly 7 to 12 cycles, which used a sample-barcoded 5' primer along with a J-beta primer mix. TCRdb used MiXCR to reprocess the 5' RACE reads, holding one entry per CDR3 protein. The sample shows 1.5 million to 2 million distinct CDR3 sequences, around 48% of them seen only once. Study outcomes and limitations: Higher diversity and more naive CD4+ cells were features of long-lived donors, compared to aged donors. Roughly linearly, TCR beta diversity per million T cells fell as age increased.

This chain links TRBV7-9 with TRBJ1-4, with D maybe TRBD1 (6 bases). The source material was blood. The TCR was taken from a woman aged 40 to 50 in good health. This chain's CDR3 is CASKVQGGEKLFF. In nucleotides, the CDR3 is TGTGCCAGCAAAGTACAAGGGGGTGAAAAACTGTTTTTT.